Listed below are T cell receptor beta chains from one sample, sequenced in a study of T-cell memory formation after mild COVID-19. TCRdb used MiXCR to reprocess the 5' RACE reads, holding one entry per CDR3 protein. The table shows 400,000 to 500,000 distinct CDR3 sequences, with approximately 20% occurring only once. Sequencing was done on a sample of PBMCs or a T cell subset sorted from them (not recorded which). These receptors were taken from an adult woman who had mild COVID-19 (a few samples of this study predate the infection). Cell type and time point are not known. The CDR3 runs from the conserved cysteine through the conserved F or W. D genes are given only for firm matches. A clone size is listed for some rows: how often the clone was seen (once, few, many), or a class if it is expanded.

d_gene	v_gene	j_gene	abundance	len	CDR3nt	CDR3aa
.	TRBV5-1	TRBJ1-3	few	14	TGCGCCAGCAGCTTCGACTTAGCTGGAAACACCATATATTTT	CASSFDLAGNTIYF
.	TRBV18	TRBJ1-5	many	15	TGTGCCAGCTCACCAGAGGACGGTAGCAATCAGCCCCAGCATTTT	CASSPEDGSNQPQHF
TRBD2	TRBV2	TRBJ2-7	.	16	TGTGCCAGCAGGCACAGACTAGCGGGAAGCTCCTACGAGCAGTACTTC	CASRHRLAGSSYEQYF
TRBD1	TRBV18	TRBJ2-5	.	14	TGTGCCAGCTCACCGGACAGGGCGTCAGAGACCCAGTACTTC	CASSPDRASETQYF
TRBD1	TRBV15	TRBJ2-7	few	14	TGTGCCACCTCTCTCGACAGGGGGTATTACGAGCAGTACTTC	CATSLDRGYYEQYF
.	TRBV15	TRBJ2-2	few	15	TGTGCCACCAGCAGACATACAGGGTTGGCCGGGGAGCTGTTTTTT	CATSRHTGLAGELFF
.	TRBV13	TRBJ1-1	.	15	TGTGCCAGCAGCTTAGTCAGACGGCAGAACACTGAAGCTTTCTTT	CASSLVRRQNTEAFF
.	TRBV6-5	TRBJ1-1	few	15	TGTGCCAGCAGCCACCGGGTAGGAGTGAACACTGAAGCTTTCTTT	CASSHRVGVNTEAFF
TRBD2	TRBV11-1	TRBJ2-2	few	15	TGTGCCAGCAGCTCTACTAGCGGGAGGGCCGGGGAGCTGTTTTTT	CASSSTSGRAGELFF
.	TRBV5-1	TRBJ2-5	.	14	TGCGCCAGCAGCTTGGGGGACATGATCCAGACCCAGTACTTC	CASSLGDMIQTQYF
TRBD1	TRBV12-3/TRBV12-4	TRBJ1-6	few	17	TGTGCCAGTGGTTCTTTGTTCGGGGACAGCCATAATTCACCCCTCCACTTT	CASGSLFGDSHNSPLHF
TRBD2	TRBV27	TRBJ2-5	.	17	TGTGCCAGCAGTCCCCACTTAGCGGGAGTGCTTCAAGAGACCCAGTACTTC	CASSPHLAGVLQETQYF
.	TRBV5-1	TRBJ2-1	.	14	TGCGCCAGCAGCTCGAGGGGGGGCTTGAATGAGCAGTTCTTC	CASSSRGGLNEQFF
.	TRBV5-6	TRBJ2-1	few	18	TGTGCCAGCAGCTTCTTGTCCCGGACTCCATCGAGGTACAATGAGCAGTTCTTC	CASSFLSRTPSRYNEQFF
TRBD1	TRBV29-1	TRBJ2-5	many	12	TGCAGCGCCGACAGGGGCCAAGAGACCCAGTACTTC	CSADRGQETQYF
.	TRBV3-1	TRBJ2-7	.	15	TGTGCCAGCAGCCAGGGGGGGGGGACAGACTACGAGCAGTACTTC	CASSQGGGTDYEQYF
.	TRBV2	TRBJ2-2	few	17	TGTGCCAGCAGTCAACCCCTGGGCGGAGAGAACACCGGGGAGCTGTTTTTT	CASSQPLGGENTGELFF
TRBD1	TRBV7-9	TRBJ1-6	few	15	TGTGCCAGCAGCTTCGGACAGGGGAGTAATTCACCCCTCCACTTT	CASSFGQGSNSPLHF